The next 21 T cell receptor beta chains were all read from a single sample in a study of glioma-infiltrating T cells after dendritic cell vaccination. The protocol was immunoSEQ multiplex PCR, while the TCRdb copy is restricted to in-frame clones and leaves out a portion. The sample gives 90,000 to 95,000 clones, 75% to 90% of which show up once; approximately 2% is in the top ten. Time point reported: after dendritic cell vaccination, including at tumor progression/relapse. This specimen consisted of blood, obtained after dendritic cell vaccination. These TCRs come from a human donor with glioblastoma.

V usage is TRBV4-1 and J usage is TRBJ2-1; D uncertain. CDR3 length: 14 residues. Germline CDR1 is MGHRA and CDR2 is YSYEKL. V was cut by 0 bases and J by 8 bases, with 11 bases left in between. CDR3 region: CASSQDPQLDEQFF. The CDR3 DNA is TGCGCCAGCAGCCAAGATCCACAGCTTGATGAGCAGTTCTTC.

This sequence joins TRBV6-1 and TRBJ2-7, with 10 bases lining up with TRBD2. V gave up 3 bases and J gave up 4 bases; unmatched junction bases: 6. CDR1 and CDR2 from the germline V gene are MNHNS and SASEGT. The CDR3 has 15 amino acids. CDR3 bases: TGTGCCAGCAGTGATTCTAGCGGGGGTCCTTACGAGCAGTACTTC. Translated, it gives CASSDSSGGPYEQYF.

The chain couples TRBV7-2 to TRBJ2-2; 10 nucleotides match TRBD1. With V trimmed by 3 bases and J by 6 bases, 1 base remained unmatched. The CDR3 runs 14 residues. Germline values: CDR1 SGHTA, CDR2 FQGNSA. The CDR3 DNA sequence: TGTGCCAGCAGCTTCGACAGGGGGCCCGGGGAGCTGTTTTTT. This codes for CASSFDRGPGELFF.

The chain has TRBV30 and TRBJ1-1; D is unclear. The CDR3 contains 13 residues. The V and J ends lost 5 bases and 1 base respectively, with 11 bases between them. Germline values: CDR1 GTSNPN, CDR2 SVGIG (reference sequence). In DNA, the CDR3 is TGTGCCTGGGAGCAGGAAAGGAACACTGAAGCTTTCTTT. Translation gives CAWEQERNTEAFF.

J is TRBJ2-1 and V is TRBV5-6; TRBD1 might be the D (6 bases). V gave up 4 bases and J gave up 8 bases, with 16 bases separating them. CDR1 is SGHDT, CDR2 YYEEEE, per germline. This CDR3 comprises 14 residues. The CDR3 here is CASSSEYRVHEQFF. The CDR3 DNA follows: TGTGCCAGCAGCAGTGAATACAGGGTCCATGAGCAGTTCTTC.

The chain combines TRBV2 with TRBJ2-5; TRBD1 matches at 7 bases. CDR1 and CDR2 (germline): SNHLY, FYNNEI. The CDR3 loop spans 12 amino acids. Trimming cost V 6 bases and J 5 bases; bases outside gene matches: 3. CDR3 sequence: CASSADRETQYF. The CDR3, as DNA: TGTGCCAGCAGCGCGGACAGGGAGACCCAGTACTTC. The variable domain in full, completed from reference TRBV2 and TRBJ2-5, reads EPEVTQTPSHQVTQMGQEVILRCVPISNHLYFYWYRQILGQKVEFLVSFYNNEISEKSEIFDDQFSVERPDGSNFTLKIRSTKLEDSAMYFCASSADRETQYFGPGTRLLVL.

The rearrangement joins TRBV7-9 to TRBJ1-1; 8 positions match TRBD1. CDR1 and CDR2 (germline): SEHNR, FQNEAQ (reference sequence). The CDR3 is 14 residues long. The trim removed 5 bases at V and 6 bases at J, leaving 8 bases unmatched. This CDR3 is CASSLPLQGAEAFF. As DNA, the CDR3 is TGTGCCAGCAGCCTGCCCTTACAGGGGGCTGAAGCTTTCTTT.

This clone was counted a few times. The rearrangement links TRBV9 to TRBJ2-3; TRBD2 might be the D (5 bases). The CDR3 length is 15 residues. Germline CDR1 and CDR2: SGDLS and YYNGEE. Between the trimmed V and J ends, which lost 0 bases and 3 bases, there was a span of 11 bases. DNA for the CDR3: TGTGCCAGCAGCGTAGGAAGCGGCCTGACAGATACGCAGTATTTT. As protein: CASSVGSGLTDTQYF. Based on the CDR3 plus reference TRBV9 and TRBJ2-3, the full variable domain is DSGVTQTPKHLITATGQRVTLRCSPRSGDLSVYWYQQSLDQGLQFLIQYYNGEERAKGNILERFSAQQFPDLHSELNLSSLELGDSALYFCASSVGSGLTDTQYFGPGTRLTVL.

The CDR3 DNA is TGTGCCAGCAGCGTCACAACGGGACAGGGGACTGGAAACACCATATATTTT. Protein product: CASSVTTGQGTGNTIYF. The chain joins TRBV9 to TRBJ1-3; 10 nucleotides agree with TRBD1. J lost 2 bases, V lost 2 bases, and 7 bases had no gene match. Germline V gene sequence: CDR1 SGDLS, CDR2 YYNGEE. The CDR3 loop spans 17 amino acids.

This clone was found once. The chain combines TRBV6-1 with TRBJ2-7; possibly TRBD2 for D (6 bases). The V and J ends lost 8 bases and 5 bases respectively, with 13 bases between them. The germline V gene has CDR1 MNHNS and CDR2 SASEGT. CDR3 length equals 12 residues. Here the CDR3 DNA reads TGTGCCAGCTCGGAGGGGTCCCACGAGCAGTACTTC. Translating it yields CASSEGSHEQYF.

The gene calls are TRBV7-7 and TRBJ2-3, with TRBD1 matching over 8 bases. Unmatched junction bases numbered 5, after V lost 8 bases and J lost 1 base. In germline, CDR1 is SSHAT, CDR2 FNYEAQ (reference sequence). This CDR3 contains 14 residues. The CDR3 sequence is CASSSQGGTDTQYF. The CDR3 region has the DNA TGTGCCAGCTCGTCACAGGGGGGCACAGATACGCAGTATTTT.

The chain is built from TRBV2 and TRBJ2-7, with TRBD2 matching over 9 bases. CDR3 size: 14 residues. Germline V gene lookup returns CDR1 SNHLY and CDR2 FYNNEI. J gave up 2 bases and V 5 bases, and 4 bases lay outside the gene matches. CDR3 in DNA: TGTGCCAGCAGTCATAGACTAGCGGCCTACGAGCAGTACGTC. This translates into CASSHRLAAYEQYV.

The chain combines TRBV6-4 with TRBJ2-1; a weak D match, TRBD2 (7 bases). CDR1 and CDR2 (germline): MRHNA, SNTAGT. The V end was cut by 0 bases, the J end by 3 bases, with 12 bases between. CDR3 length: 16 residues. CDR3 coding DNA: TGTGCCAGCAGTGACTCGAGGGGGGGCCTCTACAATGAGCAGTTCTTC. This sequence encodes CASSDSRGGLYNEQFF.

This clone was seen a single time. The rearrangement links TRBV19 to TRBJ2-5; 9 bases fit TRBD1. The CDR3 contains 15 residues. Germline V gene sequence: CDR1 LNHDA, CDR2 SQIVND (reference sequence). V was clipped by 4 bases and J by 1 base; unmatched bases: 4. The CDR3 reads CASSSGTGSQETQYF. CDR3 DNA sequence: TGTGCCAGTAGTAGCGGGACAGGGTCCCAAGAGACCCAGTACTTC.

The V call is TRBV13, the J call TRBJ2-3; 7 nucleotides align to TRBD2. Germline CDR1 and CDR2: PRHDT and FYEKMQ (reference sequence). CDR3 size: 16 residues. V lost 7 bases, J lost 6 bases, and 16 bases stayed unmatched. The CDR3 DNA is TGTGCCAGCACTTATTGGGAGGGTCGCGGGAAGGATACGCAGTATTTT. Translating it yields CASTYWEGRGKDTQYF.

This chain joins TRBV7-8 and TRBJ1-1; 8 bases are a match to TRBD1. Trimming removed 5 bases from V and 5 bases from J; junction bases left unmatched: 7. CDR3 length: 14 amino acids. From germline, CDR1 is SGHVS and CDR2 FQNEAQ. CDR3 region: CASSPRTGPTEAFF. Written as DNA, the CDR3 is TGTGCCAGCAGCCCCAGGACAGGGCCGACTGAAGCTTTCTTT.

The CDR3 region is CASSSTGGGNTIYF. The CDR3 bases are TGTGCCAGCAGCTCCACAGGGGGCGGAAACACCATATATTTT. V is TRBV7-9 and J is TRBJ1-3; 9 bases align to TRBD1. Germline CDR1 SEHNR, CDR2 FQNEAQ (reference sequence). This CDR3 has 14 residues. V shed 4 bases, J shed 4 bases, and the junction held 2 bases outside the gene matches.

This clone was detected a few times. The chain recombines TRBV25-1 with TRBJ1-4; D is unclear. Germline V CDR1 and CDR2: MGHDK, SYGVNS. V lost 4 bases and J 8 bases, leaving 8 bases between the germline ends. The CDR3 runs 12 residues. For the CDR3, the DNA is TGTGCCAGCAGTGGCATGGGCGAAAAACTGTTTTTT. Translated, it gives CASSGMGEKLFF.

The chain uses TRBV28 and TRBJ1-2; D uncertain. This CDR3 contains 13 residues. V lost 6 bases and J lost 2, with 10 bases in between. Germline V gene lookup returns CDR1 MDHEN and CDR2 SYDVKM. CDR3 amino acids: CASSQPINYGYTF. The DNA for the CDR3 is TGTGCCAGCAGCCAACCTATAAACTATGGCTACACCTTC.

DNA for the CDR3: TGCGCCAGCAGCCAGGGCTCAGGAAACACCATATATTTT. Translation: CASSQGSGNTIYF. The chain recombines TRBV5-1 with TRBJ1-3, with D tentatively TRBD1 (5 bases). Germline loops: CDR1 SGHRS, CDR2 YFSETQ. Trimming shortened V by 4 bases and J by 4 bases, and 9 bases separated the two germline ends. The CDR3 runs to 13 residues.

The chain carries TRBV5-1 and TRBJ2-5; perhaps TRBD2 as D (7 bases). Germline V gene data show CDR1 as SGHRS and CDR2 as YFSETQ. Trimming stripped 0 bases from V and 2 bases from J, with 11 bases between. The CDR3 contains 15 residues. CDR3 protein: CASSLAAGAQETQYF. CDR3 sequence (DNA): TGCGCCAGCAGCTTGGCCGCGGGGGCTCAAGAGACCCAGTACTTC.